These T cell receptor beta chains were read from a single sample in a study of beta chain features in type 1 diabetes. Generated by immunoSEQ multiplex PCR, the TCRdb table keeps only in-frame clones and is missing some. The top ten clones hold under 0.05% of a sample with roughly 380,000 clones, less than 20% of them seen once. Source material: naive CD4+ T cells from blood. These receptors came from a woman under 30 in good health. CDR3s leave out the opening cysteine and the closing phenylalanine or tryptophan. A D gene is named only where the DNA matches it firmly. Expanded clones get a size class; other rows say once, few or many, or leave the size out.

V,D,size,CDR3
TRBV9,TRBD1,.,ASSAPGAGGTEAF
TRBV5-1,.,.,ASSSRGAQETQY
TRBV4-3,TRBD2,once,ASSQEGRGGKDTQY
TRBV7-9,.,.,ASSSHTTGDSPLH
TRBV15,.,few,ATSPRNRGGELF
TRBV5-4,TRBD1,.,ASSTQTGNEQF
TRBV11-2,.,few,ASSLVSSYYEQY
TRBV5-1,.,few,ASSLVWGPYEQY
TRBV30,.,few,AWSEEGSDYGYT
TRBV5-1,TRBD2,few,ASSPTSGNYNEQF
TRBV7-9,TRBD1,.,ASSLDRGWETQY
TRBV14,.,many,ASSQGGNEQF
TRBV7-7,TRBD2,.,ASSPSSLAGNEQF
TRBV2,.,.,ASSEQGNTGELF
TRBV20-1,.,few,SAGLDTQY
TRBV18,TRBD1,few,ASSPGTGRAEQY
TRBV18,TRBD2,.,ASSPVLAGTYEQY
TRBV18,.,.,ASSPPDSSSYGYT
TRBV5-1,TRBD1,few,ASSARGHRGATEAF
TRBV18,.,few,ASSKGGNQPQH
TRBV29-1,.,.,SVASRPTDTQY
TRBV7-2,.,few,ASSLDGGTDTQY
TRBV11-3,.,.,ASSWGLDNEQF
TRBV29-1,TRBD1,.,SVELDRGRAAF
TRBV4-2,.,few,ASSPSTLAVHEQY
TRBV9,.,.,ASSVEPATNEKLF
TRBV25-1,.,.,ASSEYQGSEQY
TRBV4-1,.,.,ASSQSPAGQVYGYT
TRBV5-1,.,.,ASSLESRVGTEAF
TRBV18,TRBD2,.,ASSPSSGGADEQF
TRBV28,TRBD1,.,ASTTTGGPQH
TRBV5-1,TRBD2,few,ASSLLTSGGAKTQY
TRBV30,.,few,AWNQVSGNTIY
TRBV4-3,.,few,ASSRGQSNADTQY
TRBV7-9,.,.,ASRLGQGVSGANVLT
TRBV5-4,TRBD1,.,ASSLGQGWNTEAF
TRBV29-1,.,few,SVGLPLTGGYT
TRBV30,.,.,AWTRRPTNYGYT
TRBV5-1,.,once,ASSFGPGVMNTEAF
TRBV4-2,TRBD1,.,ASSSTGGTYEQY
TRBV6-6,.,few,ASVAGNLNEKLF
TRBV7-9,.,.,ASSLNPGGYT
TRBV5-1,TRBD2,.,ASSGTRAEQF
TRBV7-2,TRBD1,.,ASSLASGGSYEQY
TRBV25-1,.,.,ASSQGGVGKNEQF
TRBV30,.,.,AWSADTEAF
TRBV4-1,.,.,ASSRRSETGREKLF
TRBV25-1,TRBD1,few,ASSPPGTVDNYGYT
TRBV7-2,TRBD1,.,ASSLRGTGAYEQY
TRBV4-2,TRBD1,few,ASSQDFQGGRGYT
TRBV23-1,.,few,ASSQSSLLETDQYEQY
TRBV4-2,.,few,ASSQAGGGQPQH
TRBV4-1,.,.,ASSQVPSNEQF
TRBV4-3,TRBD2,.,ASSPSGGVYNEQF
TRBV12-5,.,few,ASGLWPQNTEAF
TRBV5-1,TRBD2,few,ASSLSGTSYDTQY
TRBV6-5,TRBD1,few,ASTRQGPTYGYT
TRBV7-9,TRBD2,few,ASSLGAGGTRIGEQY
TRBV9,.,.,ASSGTGGNTEAF